There are a few counts of the clone carrying this T cell receptor (beta chain). Its antigen is currently unknown. The CDR3 consists of 16 residues. V gave up 4 bases and J gave up 4 bases; unmatched junction bases: 8. CDR1 is MNHEY and CDR2 is SMNVEV in the germline V gene (reference sequence). TCRdb processed the PCR reads anew with MiXCR; each CDR3 protein has one entry. The sample holds more than 250,000 distinct CDR3 sequences, about a fifth seen once. The record originates from a study of molecular identifiers for immune sequencing clone quantification. Whole-study findings and limits: In CMV-specific effectors, clones above 20 copies held over 98% of molecules; naive, under 1%.

The sequence derives from a human donor in good health. Some libraries in this study had Jurkat cell RNA spiked in. The material sequenced was naive CD8+ T cells from blood, with Jurkat cell RNA spiked in. The subset: FACS-sorted CD8+CD4-CCR7+CD45RA+ naive T cells. The chain uses TRBV27 and TRBJ2-7; 12 bases align to TRBD2. The DNA of the CDR3 is TGTGCCAGCAGTTACCTTCTAGCGGGAGGGCCTTACGAGCAGTACTTC. As protein: CASSYLLAGGPYEQYF.